This T cell receptor (beta chain) originates from a study of cytomegalovirus exposure and HLA in healthy donors. Study information: The 120 validation repertoires were reported in a later analysis to have been generated on the same platform as the roughly 670 first-cohort repertoires. Whole-study findings and limits: The listing of 150 to 200 TCR beta chains classed them as cytomegalovirus-associated. Testing in vitro showed a few CMV-associated chains specific for CMV antigens. Reported results showed that the classifier diagnosed cytomegalovirus status with high specificity and sensitivity.

The assay was immunoSEQ multiplex PCR, and TCRdb's table has in-frame clones only and misses some. The sample has nearly 200,000 clones, approximately 82% seen once. Concerning this clone: Its target is not known.

Germline V lookup: CDR1 SGDLS, CDR2 YYNGEE. The V and J ends lost 2 bases and 0 bases respectively, with 9 bases between them. The length of the CDR3 is 15 residues. The rearrangement uses TRBV9 and TRBJ1-3; D gene ambiguous. Sequencing input: PBMCs. The sequence was collected from a woman between 25 and 40 years old in good health and CMV-seropositive. The CDR3 DNA reads TGTGCCAGCAGCGTGTCCTGGAGCTCTGGAAACACCATATATTTT. It yields the protein CASSVSWSSGNTIYF.